This T cell receptor (beta chain) was documented in a study of cytomegalovirus exposure and HLA in healthy donors (TCRdb year 2017). With regard to the full study: An earlier analysis of 550 to 700 of the donors reported 250 to 300 Gb of sequence data and 117 million unique TCR beta sequences from 150 million to 200 million T cells. Both class I and class II loci were covered by HLA typing, at four-digit resolution. Every discovery cohort repertoire had been produced on one sequencing platform. Typing coverage differed by locus: A, B, C, DRB1 and DQB1 were typed in roughly 629-630 donors, DQA1 in 500 to 550, DPA1 in some 600, and DPB1 in around 490. The later analysis used no new phenotypic data to find candidate immune exposures, relying instead on TCR beta sequences and their occurrence across donors. Roughly 5 DR-DQ haplotypes were handled as single units for association and clustering, since linkage in the cohort was strong. The T cell repertoires of roughly 660 subjects were profiled by immunosequencing and related to cytomegalovirus serostatus. Donor age, sex, ethnicity and CMV serostatus were compiled alongside the repertoire data. To decide whether each TCR beta V gene segment behaved as functional or pseudogenic, an earlier analysis of some 600 of the donors relied on high-throughput TCR beta sequencing. A later analysis re-analyzed previously published TCR beta repertoires from hundreds of donors and added high-resolution HLA genotyping to study TCR occurrence patterns. The study was designed to test whether signatures of past pathogen exposure could be identified by cataloging public T cell receptors. Among around 400 genotyped donors of the cohort, an average of about 220,000 unique TCR beta nucleotide sequences was sequenced per donor, of which 15% to 20% were non-productive. Genome-wide SNP genotypes for about 65% of the roughly 670 donors were used in a later genetic analysis, which treated that subset as a discovery cohort. High-throughput TCR immunosequencing, statistical association of individual TCRs with disease status, and machine learning were combined to predict cytomegalovirus infection status. Among the roughly 370 genotyped donors, around 81% belonged to the genetic ancestry cluster associated with self-reported Caucasian donors. Along with the roughly 710-subject first cohort, a separate validation cohort of over 90 different subjects was used. Roughly 300 gigabases of sequencing data and about 92 million unique TCR sequences made up an early release that covered about 640 HLA-typed donors. Findings and caveats that apply to the study as a whole: A later analysis found that HLA-associated TCR beta chains were more clonally expanded and had lower generation probabilities than equally common non-associated chains. A total of roughly 160 TCR beta chains were listed by the study as associated with cytomegalovirus. The classifier was reported to diagnose cytomegalovirus status with high specificity and sensitivity in both the original and validation cohorts. HLA typing was unavailable for some donors at each locus, so association tests used only the typed subset. A cluster of highly shared sequence variants was judged likely to represent a technical artifact of the sequencing pipeline. When HLA alleles, especially DR and DQ, strongly co-occurred, attributing TCR associations to individual alleles was difficult. In a later analysis, TCR association rates were found to vary across HLA loci, with the most associated TCRs seen for DRB1 alleles and the fewest for HLA-C alleles. Roughly uniform sequencing depth across donors was assumed in presence/absence analyses, although this assumption may not hold. Specific HLA alleles were associated with roughly 17,000 TCR beta sequences at a false discovery rate of 0.05 in a later analysis. Because counts were too low, fewer than 20 rarely observed V segments, including chromosome 9 orphons, were excluded from the earlier analysis of several hundred of the donors. In a later genetic analysis, a missense DCLRE1C variant was associated with V-gene and J-gene trimming of TCR beta chains, and the association was replicated in an independent cohort. In vitro tests confirmed that a few of the cytomegalovirus-associated TCR beta chains recognize cytomegalovirus antigens. Immune exposure information for the cohort was limited to CMV serostatus. Most TCR sequences were observed very rarely across donors, whereas some public TCRs were present in many individuals. A further reported finding was that TCR beta sequences accurately predicted the HLA-A and HLA-B alleles for most subjects in the first cohort. A later analysis reported that several top co-occurrence clusters appeared linked to parvovirus B19, influenza, CMV and Epstein-Barr virus. An earlier analysis of some 590 of the donors showed that most TCR beta V segments appeared in productive rearrangements either about 87% or about 30% of the time, which broadly matched IMGT annotations. Compared with the roughly 670-donor mean, donors in an Asian-associated ancestry cluster had fewer N-insertions in productive TCRs, according to a later genetic analysis. This cohort had only TCR beta chains sequenced, and the lack of alpha or paired-chain data limited which features could be detected. The 87-base-pair reads could not distinguish some IMGT-functional V segments, including TRBV6-2 and TRBV6-3, so those segments were excluded. The authors suggested that the approach could potentially be generalized to other disease states and immunological phenotypes. Correlated functional status among segregating V segments might reflect linkage disequilibrium, but an unknown experimental factor could not be ruled out. A later analysis found that most CMV-associated TCR beta chains appeared HLA-restricted, with HLA associations seemingly driven largely by CMV exposure.

Of note for this clone: Its antigen is not yet known.

Libraries were made using the immunoSEQ multiplex PCR assay. For the multiplex PCR, a mixture combining 60 forward primers for TCR Vbeta segments and 13 reverse primers for TCR Jbeta segments was used. The CDR3 region of rearranged TCR beta genes was amplified from genomic DNA with a multiplex PCR assay. On the Illumina HiSeq System, the amplified TCR beta libraries were sequenced as 87-base-pair reads. Under the source paper's analysis protocol: A later analysis tallied 75 million to 85 million unique TCR beta chains across the 650 to 750 repertoires, and about 12 million of those chains were shared by two or more donors. To remove PCR and sequencing errors, raw reads were error-corrected and collapsed into unique sequences using a nearest-neighbor algorithm that merged closely related sequences. CDR3 sequences were aligned to IMGT reference sequences to assign V, D and J gene segments. For a sequence to be retained, at least a six-nucleotide match to both a V gene segment and a J gene segment was required. Rearrangements were called productive when the CDR3 lacked stop codons and stayed in frame with V and J; all others were non-productive. CDR3 was defined according to IMGT convention as the region running from the second conserved V-encoded cysteine to the conserved J-encoded phenylalanine. The earlier analysis of 587 of the donors excluded any sequence lacking an unambiguous match to a single V gene segment. An earlier analysis of 500 to 600 of the donors classified V segments as functional when productive rearrangements were above 56.7% and as segregating when the standard deviation between donors was above 5%. A statistical classification framework was developed to diagnose cytomegalovirus status using the catalog of TCR beta chain sequences. In a later analysis, V and J genes were assigned by comparing TCR nucleotide sequences against IMGT/GENE-DB human TR gene sequences. In a later analysis, CDR3 sequences and most-parsimonious VDJ recombination scenarios were assigned using the TCRdist pipeline. In a later analysis, every TCR beta chain was defined by the combination of its CDR3 amino acid sequence and its V-gene family, and reads without a unique V-gene family were dropped. As a way to deal with suspected cross-contamination and a sequencing artifact, a later analysis dropped hundreds of nucleotide sequences that were highly shared and had low generation probability. In a later analysis, a clonal expansion index for each public chain was calculated from normalized within-repertoire ranks of inferred template counts. A later analysis computed generation probabilities with a VDJ recombination model fitted to out-of-frame rearrangements, and checked the results against IGoR. Hypergeometric tests were used in a later analysis to score TCR-TCR, TCR-HLA and TCR-CMV co-occurrence, with a repertoire-size bias correction applied to the TCR pairs. In a later analysis, false discovery rates were estimated by permuting HLA or CMV assignments 20 times. In a later analysis, co-occurring TCRs were grouped using DBSCAN, with TCRdist sequence similarity added in when clustering inside HLA-allele-positive subsets. For co-occurrence clustering, repertoires with fewer than 30,000 or more than 120,000 public chains were excluded, along with 5 or 6 repertoires with anomalous nucleotide sharing. Here the immuneACCESS table is served through TCRdb, limited to in-frame sequences with V and J called. Missing clones are a known gap in these copies; in checked studies unresolved V genes cover under half, and the rest lacks a known reason. From that table come the V and J calls and clone size; the DNA was used to work out D and trimming. The sample's records list approximately 100,000 clones. The ten largest clones capture about 3.2% of the sample.

Reading from cysteine to phenylalanine, the CDR3 counts 14 amino acids. The read is trimmed to its CDR3 DNA, 42 bases read in frame from base 1. V is cut by 4 bases and J by 4 bases, and the space between the germline ends is 11 bases. In the germline V gene, CDR1 corresponds to LGHNA and CDR2 to YSLEER. The cohort comprised 670 or so healthy bone marrow donors. At the time of sampling, all cohort members were nominally healthy, though unrecorded immune exposures were likely present. The donor tested CMV seronegative, placing the donor among the roughly 340 seronegative members of the cohort. Each donor provided a peripheral blood sample, and peripheral blood mononuclear cells were used for TCR beta sequencing. Genomic DNA extraction from the blood cell samples was performed with the Qiagen DNeasy Blood Extraction Kit.

Sequenced: PBMCs. This chain is built from TRBV4-3 and TRBJ2-1, with a tentative D gene TRBD1 over 6 matching bases. The source of this sequence is a man aged 35-49 years in good health and CMV-seronegative. Here is the DNA: TGCGCCAGCAGCCGGGACACCTCTTACAATGAGCAGTTCTTC. The encoded protein is CASSRDTSYNEQFF.